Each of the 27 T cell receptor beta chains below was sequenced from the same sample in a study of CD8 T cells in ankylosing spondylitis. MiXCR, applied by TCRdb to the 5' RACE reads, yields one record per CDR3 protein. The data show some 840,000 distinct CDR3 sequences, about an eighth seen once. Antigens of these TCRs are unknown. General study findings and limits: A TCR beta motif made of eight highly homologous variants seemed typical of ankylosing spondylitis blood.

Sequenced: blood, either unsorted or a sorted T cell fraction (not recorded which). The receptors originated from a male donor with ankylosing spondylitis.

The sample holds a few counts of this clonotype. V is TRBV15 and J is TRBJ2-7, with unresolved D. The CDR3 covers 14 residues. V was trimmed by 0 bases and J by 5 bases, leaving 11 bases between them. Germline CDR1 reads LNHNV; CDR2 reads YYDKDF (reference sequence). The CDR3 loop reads CATSRDLASDEQYF. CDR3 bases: TGTGCCACCAGCAGAGATTTGGCATCTGACGAGCAGTACTTC.

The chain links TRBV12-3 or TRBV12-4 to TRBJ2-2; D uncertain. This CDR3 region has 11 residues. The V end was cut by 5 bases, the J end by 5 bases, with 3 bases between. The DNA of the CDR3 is TGTGCCAGCAGTAAAACCGGGGAGCTGTTTTTT. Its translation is CASSKTGELFF.

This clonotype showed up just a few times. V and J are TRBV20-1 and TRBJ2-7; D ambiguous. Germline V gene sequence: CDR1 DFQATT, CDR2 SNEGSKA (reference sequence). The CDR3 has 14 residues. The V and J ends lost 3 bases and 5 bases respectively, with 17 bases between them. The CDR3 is CSARDSRSLNEQYF. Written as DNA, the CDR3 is TGCAGTGCTAGGGATTCGAGGAGTTTAAACGAGCAGTACTTC.

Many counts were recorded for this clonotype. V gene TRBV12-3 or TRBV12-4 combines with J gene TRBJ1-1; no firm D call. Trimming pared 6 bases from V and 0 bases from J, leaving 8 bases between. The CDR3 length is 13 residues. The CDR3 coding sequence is TGTGCCAGCAGCCTAATAATGAACACTGAAGCTTTCTTT. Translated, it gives CASSLIMNTEAFF.

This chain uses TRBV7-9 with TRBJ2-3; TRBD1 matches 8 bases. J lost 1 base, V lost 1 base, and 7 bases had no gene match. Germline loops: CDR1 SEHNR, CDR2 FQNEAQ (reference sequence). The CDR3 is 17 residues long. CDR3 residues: CASSLGRGRLGTDTQYF. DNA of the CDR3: TGTGCCAGCAGCTTAGGCAGGGGGCGCCTTGGCACAGATACGCAGTATTTT.

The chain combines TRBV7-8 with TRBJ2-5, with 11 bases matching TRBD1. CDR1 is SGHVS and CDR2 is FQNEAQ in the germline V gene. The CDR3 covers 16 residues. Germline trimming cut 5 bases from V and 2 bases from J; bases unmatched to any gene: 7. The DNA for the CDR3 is TGTGCCAGCAGCCCCGGACAGGGGGCCTTTCAAGAGACCCAGTACTTC. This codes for CASSPGQGAFQETQYF.

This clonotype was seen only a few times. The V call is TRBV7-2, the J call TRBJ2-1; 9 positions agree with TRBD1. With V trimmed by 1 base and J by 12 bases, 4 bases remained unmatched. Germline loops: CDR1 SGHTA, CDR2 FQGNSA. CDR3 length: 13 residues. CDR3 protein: CASSLGTDRGQFF. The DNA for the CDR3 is TGTGCCAGCAGCTTAGGTACGGACAGGGGGCAGTTCTTC.

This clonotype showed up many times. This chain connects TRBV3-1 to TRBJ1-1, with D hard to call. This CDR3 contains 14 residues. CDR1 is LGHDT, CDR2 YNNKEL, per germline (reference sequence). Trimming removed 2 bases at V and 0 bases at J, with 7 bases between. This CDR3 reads CASSQLGLNTEAFF. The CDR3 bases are TGTGCCAGCAGCCAATTAGGCTTGAACACTGAAGCTTTCTTT.

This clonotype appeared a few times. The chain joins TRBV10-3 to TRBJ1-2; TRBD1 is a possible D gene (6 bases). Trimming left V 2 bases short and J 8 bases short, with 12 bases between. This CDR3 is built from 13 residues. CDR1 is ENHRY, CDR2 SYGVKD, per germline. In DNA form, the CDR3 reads TGTGCCATCAGTGAGACAGGGCTCGGGGGCTACACCTTC. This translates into CAISETGLGGYTF.

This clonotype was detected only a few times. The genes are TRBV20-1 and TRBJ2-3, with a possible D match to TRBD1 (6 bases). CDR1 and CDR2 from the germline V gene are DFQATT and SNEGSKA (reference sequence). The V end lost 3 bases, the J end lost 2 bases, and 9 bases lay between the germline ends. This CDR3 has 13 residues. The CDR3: CSASRGNTDTQYF. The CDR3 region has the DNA TGCAGTGCTAGTAGGGGGAACACAGATACGCAGTATTTT.

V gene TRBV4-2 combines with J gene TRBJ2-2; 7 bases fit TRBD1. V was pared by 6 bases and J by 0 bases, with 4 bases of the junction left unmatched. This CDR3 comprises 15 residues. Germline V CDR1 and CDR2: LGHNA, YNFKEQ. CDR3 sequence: CASRKGQTNTGELFF. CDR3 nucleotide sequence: TGTGCCAGCAGAAAGGGACAGACGAACACCGGGGAGCTGTTTTTT.

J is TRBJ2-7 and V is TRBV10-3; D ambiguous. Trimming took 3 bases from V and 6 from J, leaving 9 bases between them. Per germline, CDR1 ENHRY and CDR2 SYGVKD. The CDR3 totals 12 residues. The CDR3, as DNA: TGTGCCATCAGTGATCGACCGACCGAGCAGTACTTC. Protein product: CAISDRPTEQYF.

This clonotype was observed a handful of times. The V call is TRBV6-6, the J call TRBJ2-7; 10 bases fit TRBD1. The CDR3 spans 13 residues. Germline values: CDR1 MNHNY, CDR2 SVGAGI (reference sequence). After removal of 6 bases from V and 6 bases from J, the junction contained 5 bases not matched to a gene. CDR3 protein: CASRRGQGSEQYF. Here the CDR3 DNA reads TGTGCCAGCAGGAGGGGACAGGGGAGCGAGCAGTACTTC.

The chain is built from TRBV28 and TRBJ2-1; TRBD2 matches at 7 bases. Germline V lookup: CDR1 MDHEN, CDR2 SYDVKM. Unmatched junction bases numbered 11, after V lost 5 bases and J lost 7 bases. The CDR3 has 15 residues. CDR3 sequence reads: CASSETSQVVNEQFF. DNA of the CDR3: TGTGCCAGCAGTGAGACTAGCCAGGTAGTGAATGAGCAGTTCTTC.

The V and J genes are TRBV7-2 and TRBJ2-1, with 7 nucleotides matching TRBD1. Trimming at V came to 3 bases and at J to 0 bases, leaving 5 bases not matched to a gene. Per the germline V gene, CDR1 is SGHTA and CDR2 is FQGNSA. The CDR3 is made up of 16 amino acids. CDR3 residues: CASSLTGTLSYNEQFF. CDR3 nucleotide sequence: TGTGCCAGCAGCTTGACAGGGACCCTCTCCTACAATGAGCAGTTCTTC. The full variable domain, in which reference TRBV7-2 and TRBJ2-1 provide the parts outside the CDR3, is GAGVSQSPSNKVTEKGKDVELRCDPISGHTALYWYRQSLGQGLEFLIYFQGNSAPDKSGLPSDRFSAERTGGSVSTLTIQRTQQEDSAVYLCASSLTGTLSYNEQFFGPGTRLTVL.

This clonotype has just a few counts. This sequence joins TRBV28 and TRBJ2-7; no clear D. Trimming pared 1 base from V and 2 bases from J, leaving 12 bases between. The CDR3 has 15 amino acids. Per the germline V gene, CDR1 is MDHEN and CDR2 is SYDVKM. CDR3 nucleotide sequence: TGTGCCAGCAGTTTATCACGGATGTACACCTACGAGCAGTACTTC. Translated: CASSLSRMYTYEQYF.

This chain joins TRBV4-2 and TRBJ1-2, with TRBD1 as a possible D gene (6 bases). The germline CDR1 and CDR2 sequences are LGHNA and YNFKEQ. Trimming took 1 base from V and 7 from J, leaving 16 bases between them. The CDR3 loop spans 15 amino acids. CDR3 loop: CASSQAGRGRGGYTF. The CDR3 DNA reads TGTGCCAGCAGCCAAGCGGGCAGGGGCAGGGGTGGCTACACCTTC.

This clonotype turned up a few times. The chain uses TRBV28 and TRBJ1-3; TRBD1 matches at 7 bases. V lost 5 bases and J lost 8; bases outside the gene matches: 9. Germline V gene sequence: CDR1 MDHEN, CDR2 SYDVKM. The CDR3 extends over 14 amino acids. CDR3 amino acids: CASSLQGISDTIYF. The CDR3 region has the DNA TGTGCCAGCAGTCTACAGGGGATCTCGGACACCATATATTTT.

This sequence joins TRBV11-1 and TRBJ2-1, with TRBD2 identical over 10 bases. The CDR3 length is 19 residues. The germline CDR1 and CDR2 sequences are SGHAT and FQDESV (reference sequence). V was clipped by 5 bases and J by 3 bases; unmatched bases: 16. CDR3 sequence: CASSPRLRAGGPHYNEQFF. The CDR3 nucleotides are TGTGCCAGCAGCCCACGGTTGAGAGCGGGAGGGCCCCACTACAATGAGCAGTTCTTC. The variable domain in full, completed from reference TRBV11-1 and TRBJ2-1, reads EAEVAQSPRYKITEKSQAVAFWCDPISGHATLYWYRQILGQGPELLVQFQDESVVDDSQLPKDRFSAERLKGVDSTLKIQPAELGDSAMYLCASSPRLRAGGPHYNEQFFGPGTRLTVL.

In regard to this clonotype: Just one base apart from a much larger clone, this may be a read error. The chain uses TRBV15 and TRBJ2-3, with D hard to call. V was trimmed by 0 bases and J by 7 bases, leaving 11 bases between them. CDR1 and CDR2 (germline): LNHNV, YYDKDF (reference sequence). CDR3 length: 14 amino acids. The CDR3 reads CATSRDSMENTQYF. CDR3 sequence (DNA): TGTGCCACCAGCAGAGACAGTATGGAAAATACGCAGTATTTT. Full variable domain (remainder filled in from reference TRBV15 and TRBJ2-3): DAMVIQNPRYQVTQFGKPVTLSCSQTLNHNVMYWYQQKSSQAPKLLFHYYDKDFNNEADTPDNFQSRRPNTSFCFLDIRSPGLGDTAMYLCATSRDSMENTQYFGPGTRLTVL.

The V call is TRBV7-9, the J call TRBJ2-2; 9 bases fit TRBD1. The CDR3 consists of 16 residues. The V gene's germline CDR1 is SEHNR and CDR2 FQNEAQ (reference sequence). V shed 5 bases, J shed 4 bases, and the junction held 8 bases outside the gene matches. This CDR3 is CASSSGTGRRTGELFF. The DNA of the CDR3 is TGTGCCAGCAGCAGCGGGACAGGGCGGCGCACCGGGGAGCTGTTTTTT.

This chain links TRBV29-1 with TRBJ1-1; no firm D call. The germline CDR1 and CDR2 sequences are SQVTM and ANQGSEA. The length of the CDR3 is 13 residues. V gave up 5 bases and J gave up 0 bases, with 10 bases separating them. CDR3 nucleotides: TGCAGCGTTTTCGGAGCGATGAACACTGAAGCTTTCTTT. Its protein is CSVFGAMNTEAFF.

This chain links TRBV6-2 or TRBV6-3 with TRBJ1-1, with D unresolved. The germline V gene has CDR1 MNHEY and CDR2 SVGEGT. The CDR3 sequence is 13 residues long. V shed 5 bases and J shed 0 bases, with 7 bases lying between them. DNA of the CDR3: TGTGCCAGCAGTATACAAGTGAACACTGAAGCTTTCTTT. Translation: CASSIQVNTEAFF.

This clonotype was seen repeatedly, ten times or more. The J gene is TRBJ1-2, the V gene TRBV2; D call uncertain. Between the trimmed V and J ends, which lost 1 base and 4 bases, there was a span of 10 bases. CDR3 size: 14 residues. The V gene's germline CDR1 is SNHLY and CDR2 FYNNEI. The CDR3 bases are TGTGCCAGCAGTGAAGGGGCGACGGTCTATGGCTACACCTTC. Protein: CASSEGATVYGYTF. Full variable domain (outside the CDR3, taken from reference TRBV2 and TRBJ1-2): EPEVTQTPSHQVTQMGQEVILRCVPISNHLYFYWYRQILGQKVEFLVSFYNNEISEKSEIFDDQFSVERPDGSNFTLKIRSTKLEDSAMYFCASSEGATVYGYTFGSGTRLTVV.

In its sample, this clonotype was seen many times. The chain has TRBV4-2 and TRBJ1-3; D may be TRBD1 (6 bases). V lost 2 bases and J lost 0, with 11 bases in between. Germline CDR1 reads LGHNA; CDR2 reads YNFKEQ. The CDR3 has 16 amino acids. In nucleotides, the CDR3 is TGTGCCAGCAGCCAATTGGACAGACTCTCTGGAAACACCATATATTTT. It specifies CASSQLDRLSGNTIYF.

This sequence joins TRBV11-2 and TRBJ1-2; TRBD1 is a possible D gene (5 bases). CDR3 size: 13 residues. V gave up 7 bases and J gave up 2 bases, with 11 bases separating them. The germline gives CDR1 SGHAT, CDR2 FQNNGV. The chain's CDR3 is CASNAGPNYGYTF. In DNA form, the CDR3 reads TGTGCCAGCAACGCGGGGCCAAACTATGGCTACACCTTC.

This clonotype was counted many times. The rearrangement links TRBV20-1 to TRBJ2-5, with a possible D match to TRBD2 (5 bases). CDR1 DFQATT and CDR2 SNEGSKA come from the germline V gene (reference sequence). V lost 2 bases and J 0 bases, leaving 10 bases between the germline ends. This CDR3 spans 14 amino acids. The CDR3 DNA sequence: TGCAGTGCTAGAATGGACTCCTACCAAGAGACCCAGTACTTC. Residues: CSARMDSYQETQYF.